This T cell receptor beta chain was captured in a study of T-cell reconstitution after alpha-beta-depleted transplantation in children. This clonotype has a count of ten or more. Its specificity is not known. V was shortened by 1 base and J by 2 bases, with 15 bases between the two germline ends. CDR3 length: 15 amino acids. Per the germline V gene, CDR1 is DFQATT and CDR2 is SNEGSKA (reference sequence). Unique molecular identifiers were built into the TCRbeta library. TCRdb passed the PCR reads through MiXCR, listing each CDR3 protein once. Of 490,000 or so distinct CDR3 sequences listed, approximately 10% are singletons. Findings of the study overall: It was newly produced T cells that mostly accounted for T-cell counts and diversity one year after transplant. Some patients owed their high day-60 TCRbeta diversity to surviving recipient T cells and thymic progenitors. As was reported, about two months after transplant, alpha-beta T cells came from several hundred expanded graft clones.

The sample here was PBMCs, taken before TCRalphabeta/CD19-depleted stem cell transplant. J is TRBJ2-7 and V is TRBV20-1; D is unclear. The source is a child aged 2 to 15 with inherited bone marrow failure, due to receive a stem cell transplant. CDR3 protein: CSARVRRLDAYEQYF. The CDR3 coding sequence is TGCAGTGCTAGAGTTCGCAGGCTGGACGCCTACGAGCAGTACTTC.